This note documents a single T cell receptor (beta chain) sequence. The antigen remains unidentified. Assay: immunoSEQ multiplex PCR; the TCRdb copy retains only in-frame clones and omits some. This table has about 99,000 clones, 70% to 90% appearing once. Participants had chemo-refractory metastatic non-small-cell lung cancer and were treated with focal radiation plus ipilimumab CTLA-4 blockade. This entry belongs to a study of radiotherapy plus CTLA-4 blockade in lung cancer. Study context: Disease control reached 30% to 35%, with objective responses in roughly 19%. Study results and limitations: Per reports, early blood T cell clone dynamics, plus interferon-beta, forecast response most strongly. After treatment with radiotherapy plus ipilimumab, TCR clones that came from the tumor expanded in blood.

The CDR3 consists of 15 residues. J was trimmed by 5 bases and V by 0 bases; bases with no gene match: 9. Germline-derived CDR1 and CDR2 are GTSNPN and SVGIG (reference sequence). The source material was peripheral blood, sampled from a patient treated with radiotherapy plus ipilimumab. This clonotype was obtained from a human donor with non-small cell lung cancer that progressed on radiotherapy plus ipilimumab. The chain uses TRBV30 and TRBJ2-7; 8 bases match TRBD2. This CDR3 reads CAWSVRGGRVHEQYF. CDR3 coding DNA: TGTGCCTGGAGTGTACGGGGGGGCAGGGTCCACGAGCAGTACTTC.